This T cell receptor (beta chain) was obtained from a study of early T cells in non-severe SARS-CoV-2 infection. At the level of the study: Sequencing targeted bulk RNA from unsorted whole blood, leaving chains unpaired. Study observations and caveats: The VDJdb matching leaned toward anti-spike CD8 responses and overlooked private and CD4 specificities.

Individual cDNA molecules each received unique molecular identifiers attached to them. TCRdb ran MiXCR on the 5' RACE reads and lists one entry per CDR3 protein. This sample has about 68,000 distinct CDR3 sequences, with 10% to 15% found just once. V dropped 5 bases and J dropped 8; count of bases not matched to a gene: 10. The CDR3 has 15 amino acids. Germline V CDR1 and CDR2: MNHEY, SMNVEV (reference sequence). Concerning this clonotype: No antigen is known for it.

The receptor's source is an adult who was a healthcare worker with PCR-confirmed SARS-CoV-2 infection or an uninfected control (not recorded which). The chain is built from TRBV27 and TRBJ1-4; 8 positions agree with TRBD1. Sequencing was carried out using whole blood. The CDR3 protein is CASSPRQGKDEKLFF. CDR3 nucleotide sequence: TGTGCCAGCAGTCCCCGACAGGGGAAGGACGAAAAACTGTTTTTT.